This is a list of T cell receptor beta chains from one sample in a study of blood T cell repertoires in COVID-19. This table comes from immunoSEQ multiplex PCR, and its TCRdb copy is limited to in-frame clones, with some not included. The sample has some 300,000 clones; just under 85% are singletons. Sequencing was done on a sample of peripheral blood. The receptor set was obtained from a woman between 45 and 60 years old with active or convalescent COVID-19. Both conserved end residues are part of each CDR3. A D gene is named only where the DNA matches it firmly. For some rows the clone size is stated as once, few or many, or as a class when expanded; others skip it.

V gene,clone size,CDR3 length,D gene,J gene,CDR3 DNA,CDR3 protein
TRBV7-9,.,16,.,TRBJ2-7,TGTGCCAGCAGCTTAAGAGAGGGCCCGGGGACCTACGAGCAGTACTTC,CASSLREGPGTYEQYF
TRBV5-1,.,14,.,TRBJ1-1,TGCGCCAGCAGCCCTCCCCAGGCGTCCACTGAAGCTTTCTTT,CASSPPQASTEAFF
TRBV3-1/TRBV3-2,.,17,.,TRBJ1-1,TGTGCCAGCAGCCTTCAAGCGACACGGGGATTGAACACTGAAGCTTTCTTT,CASSLQATRGLNTEAFF
TRBV5-1,few,13,.,TRBJ1-2,TGCGCCAGCAGCCTGACCGACAGCTATGGCTACACCTTC,CASSLTDSYGYTF
TRBV18,.,13,.,TRBJ2-5,TGTGCCAGCTCACCCCCAGGTCAAGAGACCCAGTACTTC,CASSPPGQETQYF
TRBV20-1,.,13,.,TRBJ2-3,TGCAGTGCTAGTGACAGGAGCACAGATACGCAGTATTTT,CSASDRSTDTQYF
TRBV30,.,16,.,TRBJ2-3,TGTGCCTGGAGTCTCGACTTGGGAGGAGGCACAGATACGCAGTATTTT,CAWSLDLGGGTDTQYF
TRBV7-9,.,17,TRBD2,TRBJ2-7,TGTGCCAGCAGCTTAGGGGGTATAGCGGGAGTGGACTACGAGCAGTACTTC,CASSLGGIAGVDYEQYF
TRBV5-1,.,16,TRBD1,TRBJ2-7,TGCGCCAGCAGCCTGGGTACAGGGGTCGCCTTCTACGAGCAGTACTTC,CASSLGTGVAFYEQYF
TRBV6-5,few,15,TRBD2,TRBJ2-2,TGTGCCAGCAGTTACGGGGCGGGAGGCGCCGGGGAGCTGTTTTTT,CASSYGAGGAGELFF
TRBV15,.,14,.,TRBJ2-5,TGTGCCACCAGCCCCGGCGAGGCAGGGGAGACCCAGTACTTC,CATSPGEAGETQYF
TRBV7-2,few,16,TRBD2,TRBJ2-7,TGTGCCAGCAGCTTAATCCGGGCTAGCGGGAAGGACGAGCAGTACTTC,CASSLIRASGKDEQYF
TRBV4-1,.,13,TRBD1,TRBJ1-1,TGCGCCACCCGCCGGACAGGGACCACTGAAGCTTTCTTT,CATRRTGTTEAFF
TRBV6-5,once,12,.,TRBJ2-1,TGTGCCAGCGGAACAGCTCGGAATGAGCAGTTCTTC,CASGTARNEQFF
TRBV7-2,once,13,TRBD1,TRBJ1-2,TGTGCCAGCAGCTCCAGGACAGGGCATGGCTACACCTTC,CASSSRTGHGYTF
TRBV19,.,14,TRBD1,TRBJ1-5,TGTGCCAGTAGAGGGACAGGGAGCAATCAGCCCCAGCATTTT,CASRGTGSNQPQHF
TRBV4-1,.,13,TRBD1,TRBJ1-2,TGCGCCAGCAGCCGGGGACAGGGTTATGGCTACACCTTC,CASSRGQGYGYTF
TRBV14,.,15,.,TRBJ1-2,TGTGCCAGCAGCCAAGCAACAGGGAGTAACTATGGCTACACCTTC,CASSQATGSNYGYTF
TRBV2,many,15,.,TRBJ1-5,TGTGCCAGCAGTGGGGCTACCTGGGGCAATCAGCCCCAGCATTTT,CASSGATWGNQPQHF
TRBV15,.,17,.,TRBJ1-1,TGTGCCACCAGCAGAGATCTCGGAGGCCTCCCGAACACTGAAGCTTTCTTT,CATSRDLGGLPNTEAFF
TRBV3-1/TRBV3-2,once,14,TRBD2,TRBJ2-1,TGTGCCAGCAGCCAAACTAGCGGGAGCAATGAGCAGTTCTTC,CASSQTSGSNEQFF
TRBV2,.,15,TRBD2,TRBJ2-7,TGTGCCAGCAGTGAGGTAGCGGGGGAATCCTACGAGCAGTACTTC,CASSEVAGESYEQYF
TRBV5-1,.,17,TRBD1,TRBJ2-7,TGCGCCAGCAGCTTTTTCTCCCCCGGACAGGGGACCCACGAGCAGTACTTC,CASSFFSPGQGTHEQYF
TRBV7-2,few,14,TRBD2,TRBJ2-1,TGTGCCAGCAGCTTAAACAGCGGGAGTAACGAGCAGTTCTTC,CASSLNSGSNEQFF
TRBV7-9,.,19,.,TRBJ2-5,TGTGCCAGCAGCGCCCCGGCGGGCCAGCTCCAAGATTGGCAAGAGACCCAGTACTTC,CASSAPAGQLQDWQETQYF
TRBV18,.,20,TRBD2,TRBJ2-1,TGTGCCAGCTCACGTGGACTAGCGGGAGGACCCCGTCGCTCCTACAATGAGCAGTTCTTC,CASSRGLAGGPRRSYNEQFF
TRBV5-4,once,14,TRBD2,TRBJ2-2,TGTGCCAGCACGGGGGGATCGGGCACCGGGGAGCTGTTTTTT,CASTGGSGTGELFF
TRBV25-1,.,14,TRBD1,TRBJ1-2,TGTGCCAGCAGTGACACGGGACAGAGTTATGGCTACACCTTC,CASSDTGQSYGYTF
TRBV10-3,.,15,.,TRBJ1-3,TGTGCCATCAGTGCTTCCGGGACAACTAGAAACACCATATATTTT,CAISASGTTRNTIYF